This T cell receptor (beta chain) was sequenced in a study of blood T cell repertoires in COVID-19. Study in general: Both acute and convalescent COVID-19 samples were obtained from the United States, Italy and Spain. Sample material is recorded as cDNA or gDNA derived from T cells, B-cell-depleted T cells, or PBMCs.

Authors' analysis steps: Estimates of nucleated cell counts were drawn from the amplification of reference gene primers. Method: immunoSEQ multiplex PCR; TCRdb's copy keeps in-frame clones and lacks some. V, J and clone size were drawn from that table, and D and trimming were deduced from the DNA. Seen here are approximately 210,000 clones, under 90% observed once, and the top ten hold about 10%. Seattle cases were enrolled at active infection and followed longitudinally. The V end lost 0 bases, the J end lost 10 bases, and 11 bases lay between the germline ends. The CDR3 consists of 14 residues. CDR1 and CDR2 from the germline V gene are SGHRS and YFSETQ.

The receptor comes from a woman aged 80 or older with COVID-19, enrolled during active disease. The sample was peripheral blood. The J gene is TRBJ1-6, the V gene TRBV5-1, with D maybe TRBD1 (6 bases). The CDR3 loop is CASSLVGGWSPLHF. Here the CDR3 DNA reads TGCGCCAGCAGCTTGGTTGGGGGCTGGTCACCCCTCCACTTT.